These T cell receptor beta chains were read from a single sample in a study of blood T cell repertoires in COVID-19. Produced via immunoSEQ multiplex PCR; TCRdb's table is partial and in-frame only. This table holds hundreds of thousands of clones, roughly 84% found once. Material: PBMCs or T cells enriched from blood (not recorded which). All receptors derive from a woman aged 40 to 50 who had recovered from COVID-19. Each CDR3 is given with its conserved first and last residue. D genes are given only for firm matches. Clone size is stated in some rows and not others, as once, few, many or a class when expanded.

.	.	TRBV28	CASRGDRPSYEQYF
.	.	TRBV10-3	CAISEAVNTEAFF
TRBD1	.	TRBV6-2/TRBV6-3	CASSYRGRDEQYF
TRBD1	.	TRBV7-2	CASSSQGAIEGYTF
.	.	TRBV11-2	CASRRTGFSPLHF
TRBD1	.	TRBV14	CASSQAGQGRNEQFF
TRBD1	.	TRBV19	CASSLPGTGSYEQYF
TRBD1	.	TRBV27	CASRRTGAPQYF
TRBD2	once	TRBV5-1	CASSFQAGSGTGELFF
.	.	TRBV7-2	CASSLGQYNEQFF
.	.	TRBV6-5	CASSPQGIVSDTQYF
TRBD1	few	TRBV14	CASSPGQGKLNEQFF
TRBD2	.	TRBV28	CASRPSGTSGINEQFF
TRBD2	.	TRBV5-1	CASSQDSGRAETQYF
TRBD1	few	TRBV4-1	CASNQPGTGGSGYTF
.	.	TRBV19	CASSTSYYQPQHF
.	.	TRBV11-2	CASSFAGSATEAFF
.	few	TRBV5-5	CASSPIVNEKLFF
TRBD2	.	TRBV19	CASSLSGLAGEVNEQFF
TRBD2	.	TRBV27	CASSSLSGGWQETQYF
.	.	TRBV7-9	CASSSQQRDEQFF
.	.	TRBV10-2	CASGPSSGNTIYF
TRBD2	.	TRBV9	CASSVVGGGTGELFF
.	.	TRBV28	CASSLVDSRNEKLFF
.	.	TRBV6-4	CAVGGAGYGKLFF
.	.	TRBV7-2	CASSSGAAKNIQYF
.	.	TRBV29-1	CSVVYRGSNEQYF
TRBD1	.	TRBV28	CASSPLTGYSYNEQFF
.	.	TRBV18	CASSGGTNEKLFF
TRBD1	.	TRBV3-1/TRBV3-2	CASSHRGPGELFF
.	.	TRBV18	CASSPLPGEAFF
TRBD1	.	TRBV7-2	CASSYDRGYGYTF
.	.	TRBV7-7	CASSPWDTGLVGYTF
TRBD1	.	TRBV7-9	CASSDDSGTGWEKLFF
.	.	TRBV27	CASSLYGSGSTDTQYF
TRBD2	.	TRBV5-4	CASSIPSGRYQETQYF
TRBD1	.	TRBV9	CASSSPRGPGTGELFF
TRBD2	.	TRBV25-1	CASSESTERETDTQYF
.	.	TRBV6-2/TRBV6-3	CASSYSSWTDLTNEKLFF
.	.	TRBV10-3	CAISPGITEAFF
.	once	TRBV24-1	CATSDSRGNTEAFF
.	few	TRBV30	CAWSAGFTAEAFF
.	.	TRBV5-4	CASSSGALNTEAFF
TRBD1	.	TRBV5-6	CASSSGTGLSDEQYF